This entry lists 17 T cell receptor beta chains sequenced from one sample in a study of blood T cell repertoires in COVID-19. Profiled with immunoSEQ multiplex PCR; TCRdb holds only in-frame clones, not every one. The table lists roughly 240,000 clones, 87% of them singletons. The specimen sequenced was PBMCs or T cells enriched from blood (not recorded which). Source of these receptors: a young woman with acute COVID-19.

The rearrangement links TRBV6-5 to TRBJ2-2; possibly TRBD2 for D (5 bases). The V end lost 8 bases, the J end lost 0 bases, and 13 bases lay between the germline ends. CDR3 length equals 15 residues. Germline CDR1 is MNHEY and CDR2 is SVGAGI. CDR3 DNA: TGTGCCAGCCGGCCAACCGGGGCGAACACCGGGGAGCTGTTTTTT. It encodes CASRPTGANTGELFF.

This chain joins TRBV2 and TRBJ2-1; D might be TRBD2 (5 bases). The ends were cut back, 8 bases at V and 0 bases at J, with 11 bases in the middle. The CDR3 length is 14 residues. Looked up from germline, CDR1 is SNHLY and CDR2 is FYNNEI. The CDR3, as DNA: TGTGCCAGCGCGCTAGCTAGCTCCTACAATGAGCAGTTCTTC. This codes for CASALASSYNEQFF.

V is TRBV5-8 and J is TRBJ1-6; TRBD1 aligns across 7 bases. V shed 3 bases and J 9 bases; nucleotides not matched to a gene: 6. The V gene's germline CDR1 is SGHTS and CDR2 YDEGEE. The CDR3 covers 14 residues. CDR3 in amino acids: CASSSGTDGSPLHF. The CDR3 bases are TGTGCCAGCAGCTCCGGGACAGACGGTTCACCCCTCCACTTT. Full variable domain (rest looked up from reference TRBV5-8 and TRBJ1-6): EAGVTQSPTHLIKTRGQQATLRCSPISGHTSVYWYQQALGLGLQFLLWYDEGEERNRGNFPPRFSGRQFPNYSSELNVNALELEDSALYLCASSSGTDGSPLHFGNGTRLTVT.

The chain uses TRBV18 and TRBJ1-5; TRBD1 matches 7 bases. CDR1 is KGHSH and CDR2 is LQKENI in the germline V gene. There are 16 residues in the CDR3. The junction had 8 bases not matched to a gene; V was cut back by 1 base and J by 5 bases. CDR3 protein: CASSPRLDRDDQPQHF. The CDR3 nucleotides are TGTGCCAGCTCACCACGACTAGACAGGGACGATCAGCCCCAGCATTTT.

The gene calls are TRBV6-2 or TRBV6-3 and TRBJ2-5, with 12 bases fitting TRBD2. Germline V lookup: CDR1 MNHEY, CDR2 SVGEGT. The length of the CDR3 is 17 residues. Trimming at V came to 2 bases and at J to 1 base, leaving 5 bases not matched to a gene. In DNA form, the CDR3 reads TGTGCCAGCAGTTACAATGGACTAGCGGGGCCCCAAGAGACCCAGTACTTC. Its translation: CASSYNGLAGPQETQYF.

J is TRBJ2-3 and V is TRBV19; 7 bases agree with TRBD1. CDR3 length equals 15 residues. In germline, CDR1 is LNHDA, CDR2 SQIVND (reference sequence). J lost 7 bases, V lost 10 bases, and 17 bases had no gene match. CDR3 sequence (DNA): TGTGCCACTACCACCAGGGGGACCTCGGCAAATACGCAGTATTTT. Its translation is CATTTRGTSANTQYF.

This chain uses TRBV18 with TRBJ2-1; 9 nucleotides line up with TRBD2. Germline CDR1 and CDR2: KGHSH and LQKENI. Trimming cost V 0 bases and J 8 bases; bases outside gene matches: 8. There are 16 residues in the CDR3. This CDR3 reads CASSPPGGGAIYEQFF. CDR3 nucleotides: TGTGCCAGCTCACCACCGGGCGGGGGGGCCATATATGAGCAGTTCTTC.

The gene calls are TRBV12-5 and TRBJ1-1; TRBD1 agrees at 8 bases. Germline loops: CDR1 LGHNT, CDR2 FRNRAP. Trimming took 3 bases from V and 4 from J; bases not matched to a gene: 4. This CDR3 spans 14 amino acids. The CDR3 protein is CASGLTGGATEAFF. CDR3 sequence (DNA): TGTGCTAGTGGTTTAACAGGGGGGGCCACTGAAGCTTTCTTT.

In DNA form, the CDR3 reads TGTGCCAGTAGTATAGGGACAGGGGGTAGCAATCAGCCCCAGCATTTT. This translates into CASSIGTGGSNQPQHF. The V call is TRBV19, the J call TRBJ1-5; TRBD1 matches at 10 bases. The CDR3 sequence is 16 residues long. With 1 base clipped from V and 0 bases from J, the junction kept 0 bases outside the gene matches. In germline, CDR1 is LNHDA, CDR2 SQIVND (reference sequence).

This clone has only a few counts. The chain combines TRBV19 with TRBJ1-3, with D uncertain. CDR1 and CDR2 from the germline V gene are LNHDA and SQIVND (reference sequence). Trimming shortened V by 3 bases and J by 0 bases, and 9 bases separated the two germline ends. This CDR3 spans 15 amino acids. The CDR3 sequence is CASSMVTSSGNTIYF. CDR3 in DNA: TGTGCCAGTAGTATGGTAACCAGCTCTGGAAACACCATATATTTT. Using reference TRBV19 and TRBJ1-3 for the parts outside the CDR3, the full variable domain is DGGITQSPKYLFRKEGQNVTLSCEQNLNHDAMYWYRQDPGQGLRLIYYSQIVNDFQKGDIAEGYSVSREKKESFPLTVTSAQKNPTAFYLCASSMVTSSGNTIYFGEGSWLTVV.

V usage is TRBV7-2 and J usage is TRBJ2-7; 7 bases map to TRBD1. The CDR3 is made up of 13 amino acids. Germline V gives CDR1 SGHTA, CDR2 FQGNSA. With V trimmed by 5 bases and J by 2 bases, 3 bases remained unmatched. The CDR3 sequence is CASSQGTAYEQYF. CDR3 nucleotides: TGTGCCAGCAGCCAAGGGACAGCCTACGAGCAGTACTTC.

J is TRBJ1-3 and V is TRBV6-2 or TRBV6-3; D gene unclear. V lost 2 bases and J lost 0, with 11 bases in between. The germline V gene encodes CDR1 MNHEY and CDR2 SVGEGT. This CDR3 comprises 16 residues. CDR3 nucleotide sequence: TGTGCCAGCAGTTACGAGGCGGGGAGCTCTGGAAACACCATATATTTT. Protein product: CASSYEAGSSGNTIYF.

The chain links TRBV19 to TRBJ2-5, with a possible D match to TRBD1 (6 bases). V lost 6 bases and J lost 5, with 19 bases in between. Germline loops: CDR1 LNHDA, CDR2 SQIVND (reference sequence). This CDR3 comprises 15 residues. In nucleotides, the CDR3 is TGTGCCAGTAGAAAAACCCAGACAGGTCTGGAGACCCAGTACTTC. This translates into CASRKTQTGLETQYF.

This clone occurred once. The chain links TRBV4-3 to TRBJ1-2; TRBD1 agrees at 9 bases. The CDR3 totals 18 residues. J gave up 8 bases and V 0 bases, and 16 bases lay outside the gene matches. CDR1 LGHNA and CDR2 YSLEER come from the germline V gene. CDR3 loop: CASSQDPTRTGELGGYTF. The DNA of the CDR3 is TGCGCCAGCAGCCAAGATCCCACCCGGACAGGGGAATTGGGAGGCTACACCTTC.

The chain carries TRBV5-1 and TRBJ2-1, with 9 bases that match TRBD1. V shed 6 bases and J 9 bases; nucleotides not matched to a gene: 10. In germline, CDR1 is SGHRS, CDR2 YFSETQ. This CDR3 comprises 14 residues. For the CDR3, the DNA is TGCGCCAGCACTCCGGGACAGGGAGCAGGTGAGCAGTTCTTC. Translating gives CASTPGQGAGEQFF.

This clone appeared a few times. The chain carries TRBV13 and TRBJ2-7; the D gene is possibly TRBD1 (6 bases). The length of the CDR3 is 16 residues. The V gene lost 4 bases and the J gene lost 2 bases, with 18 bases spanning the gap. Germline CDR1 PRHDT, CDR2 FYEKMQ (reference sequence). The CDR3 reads CASSSLIQGRTYEQYF. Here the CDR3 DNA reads TGTGCCAGCAGCTCCCTCATACAGGGACGCACCTACGAGCAGTACTTC.

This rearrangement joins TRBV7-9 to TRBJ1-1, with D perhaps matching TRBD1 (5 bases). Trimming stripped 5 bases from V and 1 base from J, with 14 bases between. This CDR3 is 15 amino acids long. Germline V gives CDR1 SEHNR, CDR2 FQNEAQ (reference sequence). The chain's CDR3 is CASSPPRGGNTEAFF. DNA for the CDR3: TGTGCCAGCAGCCCGCCGAGGGGAGGGAACACTGAAGCTTTCTTT.